These 25 T cell receptor beta chains came from one sample sequenced in a study of blood T cell repertoires in COVID-19. Libraries were prepared by immunoSEQ multiplex PCR; TCRdb keeps only in-frame clonotypes and omits some of them. This sample has about 120,000 clones, with 75% to 85% found just once. Specimen: peripheral blood. These receptors were collected from a woman aged 55-70 years with acute or convalescent COVID-19.

The chain has TRBV7-2 and TRBJ2-5; TRBD1 agrees at 9 bases. Trimming removed 5 bases from V and 5 bases from J; junction bases left unmatched: 9. The CDR3 is made up of 15 amino acids. Germline V lookup: CDR1 SGHTA, CDR2 FQGNSA. The CDR3 nucleotides read TGTGCCAGCAGCCGTACAGGGGGCTCGTGGGAGACCCAGTACTTC. It yields the protein CASSRTGGSWETQYF.

CDR3: CAIKPGQGFYEQYF. In nucleotides, the CDR3 is TGTGCCATCAAGCCGGGACAGGGGTTCTACGAGCAGTACTTC. The chain joins TRBV10-3 to TRBJ2-7, with TRBD1 matching over 10 bases. V was pared by 7 bases and J by 3 bases, with 6 bases of the junction left unmatched. The CDR3 runs to 14 residues. Germline CDR1 and CDR2: ENHRY and SYGVKD.

This clone has more than one count but fewer than ten. This chain links TRBV19 with TRBJ2-5; perhaps TRBD1 as D (5 bases). The CDR3 loop spans 12 amino acids. V was trimmed by 5 bases and J by 4 bases, leaving 8 bases between them. In germline, CDR1 is LNHDA, CDR2 SQIVND (reference sequence). CDR3 loop: CASSARGETQYF. CDR3 nucleotide sequence: TGTGCCAGTAGTGCTAGGGGAGAGACCCAGTACTTC.

The chain carries TRBV4-3 and TRBJ1-6, with D unclear. Germline V gene sequence: CDR1 LGHNA, CDR2 YSLEER. The CDR3 length is 18 residues. Trimming took 0 bases from V and 0 from J, leaving 12 bases between them. CDR3: CASSQDYGDSSYNSPLHF. CDR3 DNA: TGCGCCAGCAGCCAAGATTACGGAGATAGCTCCTATAATTCACCCCTCCACTTT.

This chain joins TRBV11-3 and TRBJ1-2; the D gene is possibly TRBD1 (5 bases). Germline V gives CDR1 SGHNT, CDR2 YENEEA. The CDR3 is 14 amino acids. Trimming stripped 5 bases from V and 3 bases from J, with 13 bases between. This CDR3 is CASSPRDRYYGYTF. The CDR3 DNA follows: TGTGCCAGCAGCCCCCGCGACAGATACTATGGCTACACCTTC.

The V gene is TRBV28, the J gene TRBJ2-7; D perhaps matches TRBD2 (6 bases). V dropped 3 bases and J dropped 3 bases, with 9 bases sitting between them. The CDR3 sequence is 13 residues long. Germline CDR1 is MDHEN and CDR2 is SYDVKM. CDR3 loop: CASSFGGNYEQYF. For the CDR3, the DNA is TGTGCCAGCAGTTTTGGGGGGAACTACGAGCAGTACTTC.

This clone has just a few counts. V gene TRBV9 combines with J gene TRBJ2-7; 7 positions match TRBD2. The CDR3 spans 12 residues. Germline V gene data show CDR1 as SGDLS and CDR2 as YYNGEE. Trimming at V came to 1 base and at J to 7 bases, leaving 2 bases not matched to a gene. CDR3 bases: TGTGCCAGCAGCGTACTCGGGGGGGAGCAGTACTTC. Translation: CASSVLGGEQYF.

The CDR3 nucleotides read TGTGCCAGCAGATTAACAGGGGTTAATTCACCCCTCCACTTT. This gives the protein CASRLTGVNSPLHF. The V gene is TRBV28, the J gene TRBJ1-6, with 7 nucleotides matching TRBD1. Germline assignment: CDR1 MDHEN and CDR2 SYDVKM. The CDR3 contains 14 residues. The J segment lost 6 bases and the V segment lost 6 bases, leaving 5 bases of the junction unmatched.

This sequence joins TRBV5-1 and TRBJ1-3; D remains unclear. This CDR3 has 14 amino acids. Trimming pared 0 bases from V and 4 bases from J, leaving 8 bases between. The germline V gene has CDR1 SGHRS and CDR2 YFSETQ. The CDR3 sequence is CASSLGQVGNTIYF. The CDR3 region has the DNA TGCGCCAGCAGCTTGGGCCAGGTCGGAAACACCATATATTTT.

This clone is labeled as medium-sized. The CDR3 sequence: CASSERPTSGGEQYF. CDR3 nucleotides: TGTGCCAGCAGTGAACGCCCGACTAGCGGGGGCGAGCAGTACTTC. The rearrangement joins TRBV6-1 to TRBJ2-7, with 12 bases that match TRBD2. The CDR3 is made up of 15 amino acids. The germline V gene has CDR1 MNHNS and CDR2 SASEGT. The V segment lost 2 bases and the J segment 6 bases; nucleotides outside the gene matches: 5.

The rearrangement links TRBV7-2 to TRBJ1-1; no definite D call. V was cut by 2 bases and J by 11 bases, with 12 bases left in between. The CDR3 is made up of 12 amino acids. The V gene's germline CDR1 is SGHTA and CDR2 FQGNSA. The CDR3: CASSLFPGYAFF. CDR3 nucleotide sequence: TGTGCCAGCAGCTTATTCCCCGGTTATGCTTTCTTT.

The chain joins TRBV11-3 to TRBJ2-7; 8 nucleotides align to TRBD2. This CDR3 has 16 amino acids. The J segment lost 3 bases and the V segment lost 2 bases, leaving 9 bases of the junction unmatched. The germline V gene encodes CDR1 SGHNT and CDR2 YENEEA. CDR3 sequence reads: CASSLTRGGPLYEQYF. DNA for the CDR3: TGTGCCAGCAGCTTAACACGGGGGGGGCCCCTCTACGAGCAGTACTTC.

The chain employs TRBV11-2 and TRBJ2-5; 10 nucleotides match TRBD2. Germline V gene sequence: CDR1 SGHAT, CDR2 FQNNGV. This CDR3 contains 15 residues. The trim removed 4 bases at V and 0 bases at J, leaving 2 bases unmatched. CDR3 DNA sequence: TGTGCCAGCAGCTCCCTAGCGGGGGACCAAGAGACCCAGTACTTC. This codes for CASSSLAGDQETQYF.

V usage is TRBV21-1 and J usage is TRBJ2-5; no DNA check was done on the table's D call, TRBD2. TRBV21-1 is designated a pseudogene. The CDR3 has 13 residues. CDR3 sequence reads: CASRGSLGETQYF. The CDR3 DNA sequence: TGTGCCAGCCGAGGGTCCCTGGGGGAGACCCAGTACTTC.

This clone was seen just once. The gene calls are TRBV7-3 and TRBJ2-3, with a possible D match to TRBD2 (6 bases). The CDR3 loop spans 15 amino acids. V was trimmed by 7 bases and J by 6 bases, leaving 20 bases between them. The germline V gene encodes CDR1 SGHTA and CDR2 FQGTGA. For the CDR3, the DNA is TGTGCCAGCACCCCAGGAGGGGCCGGGATGGATACGCAGTATTTT. The encoded protein is CASTPGGAGMDTQYF.

This clone was seen more than once but under ten times. This chain links TRBV6-5 with TRBJ1-1; a weak D match, TRBD1 (5 bases). Deletions cut 6 bases from V and 1 base from J, with 12 bases between. The germline CDR1 and CDR2 sequences are MNHEY and SVGAGI. The CDR3 is 14 residues long. CDR3 sequence reads: CASRFHTGNTEAFF. The CDR3 DNA follows: TGTGCCAGCAGATTTCACACAGGGAACACTGAAGCTTTCTTT.

The chain recombines TRBV28 with TRBJ1-3, with D perhaps TRBD1 (5 bases). The V gene lost 2 bases and the J gene lost 2 bases, with 13 bases spanning the gap. The CDR3 runs 16 residues. Germline-derived CDR1 and CDR2 are MDHEN and SYDVKM. CDR3 sequence (DNA): TGTGCCAGCAGTTTAATCGTCGGCAGGGCTGGAAACACCATATATTTT. Amino acid sequence: CASSLIVGRAGNTIYF. Based on the CDR3 plus reference TRBV28 and TRBJ1-3, the full variable domain is DVKVTQSSRYLVKRTGEKVFLECVQDMDHENMFWYRQDPGLGLRLIYFSYDVKMKEKGDIPEGYSVSREKKERFSLILESASTNQTSMYLCASSLIVGRAGNTIYFGEGSWLTVV.

V is TRBV28 and J is TRBJ1-2, with D maybe TRBD1 (6 bases). Trimming took off 2 bases at V and 4 bases at J, with 14 bases between the two ends. The CDR3 loop spans 15 amino acids. Germline V lookup: CDR1 MDHEN, CDR2 SYDVKM. The CDR3 sequence: CASSLGGLRGYGYTF. The CDR3, as DNA: TGTGCCAGCAGTTTAGGGGGCTTAAGAGGCTATGGCTACACCTTC.

The sample holds a few counts of this clone. The chain has TRBV4-3 and TRBJ1-2; 10 bases align to TRBD1. Germline V lookup: CDR1 LGHNA, CDR2 YSLEER. This CDR3 has 15 amino acids. The V and J ends lost 1 base and 8 bases, in that order; junction bases with no gene match: 7. CDR3 amino acids: CASSQAFRDRGGYTF. CDR3 coding DNA: TGCGCCAGCAGCCAAGCGTTCCGGGACAGGGGCGGCTACACCTTC.

The sample holds a few counts of this clone. This chain uses TRBV5-1 with TRBJ2-7; 9 bases are shared with TRBD1. Germline CDR1 reads SGHRS; CDR2 reads YFSETQ. The CDR3 consists of 16 residues. The V and J ends lost 4 bases and 7 bases, in that order; junction bases with no gene match: 15. CDR3 DNA sequence: TGCGCCAGCAGCCAGGGTTTGGGGACAGGGCTTGGGGAGCAGTACTTC. The encoded protein is CASSQGLGTGLGEQYF.

The rearrangement uses TRBV12-3 or TRBV12-4 and TRBJ1-5; tentative D call: TRBD1 (5 bases). The length of the CDR3 is 13 residues. Trimming removed 4 bases from V and 9 bases from J, with 13 bases in between. In DNA form, the CDR3 reads TGTGCCAGCAGTTCGGGACTGGATCTGCCCCAGCATTTT. It codes for CASSSGLDLPQHF.

The rearrangement joins TRBV5-1 to TRBJ1-2; TRBD1 agrees at 7 bases. Trimming at V came to 0 bases and at J to 3 bases, leaving 5 bases not matched to a gene. CDR1 is SGHRS, CDR2 YFSETQ, per germline. This CDR3 has 15 residues. The CDR3 DNA follows: TGCGCCAGCAGCTTGGTGACAGGGCAGGACTATGGCTACACCTTC. Its protein is CASSLVTGQDYGYTF.

The rearrangement links TRBV3-1 (or the pseudogene TRBV3-2) to TRBJ2-1, with a weak D call TRBD2 (6 bases). CDR1 and CDR2 (germline): LGHDT, YNNKEL (reference sequence). This CDR3 has 17 residues. Between the trimmed V and J ends, which lost 2 bases and 0 bases, there was a span of 14 bases. In nucleotides, the CDR3 is TGTGCCAGCAGCCAACATGTCGGGGGAAGCTCCTACAATGAGCAGTTCTTC. The encoded protein is CASSQHVGGSSYNEQFF.

The chain couples TRBV6-2 or TRBV6-3 to TRBJ2-1, with 10 bases identical to TRBD2. Trimming at V came to 4 bases and at J to 8 bases, leaving 11 bases not matched to a gene. The CDR3 length is 16 residues. Germline-derived CDR1 and CDR2 are MNHEY and SVGEGT. In DNA form, the CDR3 reads TGTGCCAGCAGTTCCCCGCATAGCGGGGGGAGAGATGAGCAGTTCTTC. As protein: CASSSPHSGGRDEQFF.

The chain is built from TRBV5-1 and TRBJ1-1; weak D call: TRBD1 (6 bases). This CDR3 has 16 residues. Trimming left V 4 bases short and J 1 base short, with 17 bases between. The germline V gene encodes CDR1 SGHRS and CDR2 YFSETQ. The CDR3: CASSPSKGESNTEAFF. Written as DNA, the CDR3 is TGCGCCAGCAGCCCCAGCAAGGGGGAGTCGAACACTGAAGCTTTCTTT.